These 13 T cell receptor beta chains originate from one sample sequenced in a study of OX40 agonist ivuxolimab in advanced cancers. Sequencing was performed with immunoSEQ multiplex PCR; in TCRdb, only in-frame clones are kept and a portion is missing. Of approximately 90,000 clones listed, under 95% were seen once; the top ten hold around 1.7%. The source was CD4+ or CD8+ T cells sorted from blood, collected in a trial of the OX40 agonist ivuxolimab. The receptors were gathered from an adult with an advanced solid tumor such as melanoma, head and neck, liver or kidney cancer.

V and J are TRBV9 and TRBJ2-5; D tentatively fits TRBD1 or TRBD2 (5 bases each). V lost 3 bases and J lost 5, with 11 bases in between. The CDR3 has 13 amino acids. In germline, CDR1 is SGDLS, CDR2 YYNGEE. The CDR3 reads CASSARWGETQYF. As DNA, the CDR3 is TGTGCCAGCAGCGCCAGGTGGGGGGAGACCCAGTACTTC. Drawing the rest from reference TRBV9 and TRBJ2-5, the complete variable domain is DSGVTQTPKHLITATGQRVTLRCSPRSGDLSVYWYQQSLDQGLQFLIQYYNGEERAKGNILERFSAQQFPDLHSELNLSSLELGDSALYFCASSARWGETQYFGPGTRLLVL.

This clone was observed a handful of times. The CDR3 here is CASSEDWTTKNIQYF. CDR3 sequence (DNA): TGTGCCAGCAGTGAAGATTGGACCACCAAAAACATTCAGTACTTC. The V gene is TRBV6-1, the J gene TRBJ2-4; no definite D call. This CDR3 is 15 amino acids long. CDR1 is MNHNS and CDR2 is SASEGT in the germline V gene. Trimming left V 1 base short and J 2 bases short, with 9 bases between.

The genes are TRBV28 and TRBJ2-3; unclear D gene. Trimming removed 5 bases at V and 5 bases at J, with 17 bases between. Germline-derived CDR1 and CDR2 are MDHEN and SYDVKM. The CDR3 totals 15 residues. CDR3: CASSSTGRLGDTQYF. As DNA, the CDR3 is TGTGCCAGCAGTAGCACCGGGCGTCTAGGAGATACGCAGTATTTT.

The chain joins TRBV6-1 to TRBJ1-5, with 7 bases fitting TRBD1. Germline V gene data show CDR1 as MNHNS and CDR2 as SASEGT. CDR3 length: 14 residues. The V segment lost 6 bases and the J segment 5 bases; nucleotides outside the gene matches: 7. The CDR3 region is CASRETGVYQPQHF. Here the CDR3 DNA reads TGTGCCAGCAGGGAAACAGGGGTTTATCAGCCCCAGCATTTT.

V gene TRBV11-2 combines with J gene TRBJ1-1; maybe TRBD1 (6 bases). Trimming removed 5 bases from V and 5 bases from J, with 15 bases in between. CDR1 SGHAT and CDR2 FQNNGV come from the germline V gene. CDR3 size: 14 residues. Here the CDR3 reads CASSALQGATEAFF. The CDR3, as DNA: TGTGCCAGCAGCGCCTTACAGGGCGCGACTGAAGCTTTCTTT.

This sequence joins TRBV28 and TRBJ1-1; no definite D call. From germline, CDR1 is MDHEN and CDR2 SYDVKM. V gave up 3 bases and J gave up 6 bases, with 5 bases separating them. CDR3 length: 11 residues. In DNA, the CDR3 is TGTGCCAGCAGTTTGTTCTCTGAAGCTTTCTTT. This encodes CASSLFSEAFF.

This clone has just one count. J is TRBJ2-1 and V is TRBV7-9; TRBD2 agrees at 9 bases. Germline V gene data show CDR1 as SEHNR and CDR2 as FQNEAQ (reference sequence). V trimming: 5 bases; J trimming: 6 bases; junction bases outside the gene matches: 17. The CDR3 runs to 18 residues. The CDR3 sequence is CASSVPKREARRVNEQFF. Here the CDR3 DNA reads TGTGCCAGCAGCGTCCCAAAGCGGGAGGCACGACGGGTCAATGAGCAGTTCTTC.

The J gene is TRBJ1-1, the V gene TRBV19; possibly TRBD1 for D (5 bases). CDR1 is LNHDA, CDR2 SQIVND, per germline (reference sequence). Trimming cost V 5 bases and J 5 bases, with 12 bases left between them. This CDR3 has 13 residues. The CDR3 coding sequence is TGTGCCAGTAGTGACGTCCCAGGGACTGAAGCTTTCTTT. It yields the protein CASSDVPGTEAFF.

The V and J genes are TRBV30 and TRBJ2-1; 9 positions match TRBD2. Germline CDR1 and CDR2: GTSNPN and SVGIG (reference sequence). The trim removed 3 bases at V and 6 bases at J, leaving 3 bases unmatched. This CDR3 spans 13 amino acids. CDR3 loop: CAWRSAGGNEQFF. CDR3 sequence (DNA): TGTGCCTGGAGGTCAGCGGGAGGCAATGAGCAGTTCTTC.

V gene TRBV18 combines with J gene TRBJ2-2; 7 positions agree with TRBD1. This CDR3 has 17 residues. Germline V gene lookup returns CDR1 KGHSH and CDR2 LQKENI. V lost 0 bases to trimming and J lost 3 bases; unmatched junction nucleotides: 7. The CDR3 region has the DNA TGTGCCAGCTCACCACCACGAGGGGGCGAGGACACCGGGGAGCTGTTTTTT. It specifies CASSPPRGGEDTGELFF.

This sequence joins TRBV28 and TRBJ2-6; D not resolved. The germline V gene encodes CDR1 MDHEN and CDR2 SYDVKM. The CDR3 is made up of 15 amino acids. V was clipped by 3 bases and J by 3 bases, with 9 bases between them. The CDR3 DNA sequence: TGTGCCAGCAGTTTGCTAGGTGGTGGGGCCAACGTCCTGACTTTC. Protein sequence: CASSLLGGGANVLTF.

DNA of the CDR3: TGTGCCAGCAGCCTGGACAGGTTAAACGAGCAGTACTTC. This translates into CASSLDRLNEQYF. V is TRBV6-6 and J is TRBJ2-7, with 7 bases matching TRBD1. J gave up 5 bases and V 6 bases, and 7 bases lay outside the gene matches. The length of the CDR3 is 13 residues. Germline V gene data show CDR1 as MNHNY and CDR2 as SVGAGI (reference sequence).

The chain uses TRBV18 and TRBJ2-6, with D possibly TRBD1 on 6 matching bases. V lost 4 bases, J lost 1 base, and 8 bases lay in between. CDR1 and CDR2 (germline): KGHSH, LQKENI. The CDR3 length is 15 residues. The CDR3 coding sequence is TGTGCCAGCTCACTCACAGGGTCTGGGGCCAACGTCCTGACTTTC. Amino acid sequence: CASSLTGSGANVLTF.